These 14 T cell receptor beta chains came from one sample sequenced in a study of T cell repertoires in cytomegalovirus infection. TCRdb re-called the reads through MiXCR, storing one row per CDR3 protein. Seen here are approximately 490,000 distinct CDR3 sequences, roughly 10% observed once, and the top ten hold about 9.4%. Input material: PBMCs. The receptors come from a human donor in good health (CMV status not recorded). Some clones in this sample may be carry-over from other donors' samples.

As for this clonotype: This may come from a read error, since a much larger clone is one base off. The chain combines TRBV28 with TRBJ2-1; no clear D gene. In germline, CDR1 is MDHEN, CDR2 SYDVKM. The CDR3 sequence is 17 residues long. The CDR3 DNA sequence: TGTTCCAGCAGTCCCATTCGGTCGGGTTATCGGCCCCGGGAGCAGTTCTTC. Its protein product is CSSSPIRSGYRPREQFF.

This clonotype was found many times. This chain joins TRBV19 and TRBJ2-3, with 8 bases matching TRBD1. CDR1 is LNHDA and CDR2 is SQIVND in the germline V gene (reference sequence). Trimming removed 7 bases from V and 7 bases from J; junction bases left unmatched: 7. This CDR3 has 13 residues. This chain's CDR3 is CASNKDRENTQYF. The CDR3 bases are TGTGCCAGTAACAAGGACAGGGAAAATACGCAGTATTTT.

This clonotype was detected many times. This chain uses TRBV19 with TRBJ2-7; the D gene is possibly TRBD2 (6 bases). The ends were cut back, 8 bases at V and 4 bases at J, with 12 bases in the middle. Germline V gene sequence: CDR1 LNHDA, CDR2 SQIVND (reference sequence). CDR3 length equals 12 residues. CDR3 residues: CASGGDTYEQYF. The DNA for the CDR3 is TGTGCCAGTGGCGGGGATACTTACGAGCAGTACTTC. The full variable domain, with the rest looked up from reference TRBV19 and TRBJ2-7, is DGGITQSPKYLFRKEGQNVTLSCEQNLNHDAMYWYRQDPGQGLRLIYYSQIVNDFQKGDIAEGYSVSREKKESFPLTVTSAQKNPTAFYLCASGGDTYEQYFGPGTRLTVT.

This chain connects TRBV7-9 to TRBJ2-7, with D possibly TRBD2 on 6 matching bases. V was cut by 5 bases and J by 11 bases, with 16 bases left in between. The germline V gene has CDR1 SEHNR and CDR2 FQNEAQ (reference sequence). CDR3 length: 12 residues. The CDR3 here is CASSRPGGGEYF. The DNA of the CDR3 is TGTGCCAGCAGCCGACCCGGCGGCGGGGAGTACTTC.

This clonotype was detected ten times or more. This chain links TRBV7-2 with TRBJ2-7; D gene unclear. The germline gives CDR1 SGHTA, CDR2 FQGNSA. V shed 4 bases and J shed 0 bases, with 7 bases lying between them. CDR3 length: 13 amino acids. CDR3: CASSSHISYEQYF. The CDR3, as DNA: TGTGCCAGCAGCTCACATATCTCCTACGAGCAGTACTTC.

Many counts were recorded for this clonotype. The chain is built from TRBV7-8 and TRBJ2-2; 10 nucleotides agree with TRBD1. The CDR3 runs to 14 residues. V was pared by 6 bases and J by 4 bases, with 2 bases of the junction left unmatched. Germline CDR1 reads SGHVS; CDR2 reads FQNEAQ. CDR3 in DNA: TGTGCCAGCAGTCGGACAGGGGGCACCGGGGAGCTGTTTTTT. Translating gives CASSRTGGTGELFF.

This clonotype was seen ten or more times. The chain joins TRBV11-2 to TRBJ2-7; the D call may be TRBD1 or TRBD2 (6 bases each). Looked up from germline, CDR1 is SGHAT and CDR2 is FQNNGV. The CDR3 consists of 14 residues. The germline V and J ends were trimmed by 5 bases and 3 bases, with 14 bases remaining between them. This CDR3 is CASSLGGGNYEQYF. The CDR3 DNA reads TGTGCCAGCAGCCTAGGGGGAGGCAACTACGAGCAGTACTTC.

In DNA, the CDR3 is TGTGCCAGCAGCTGGACAGGGGATGAGAGGTCACCCCTCCACTTT. It is translated as CASSWTGDERSPLHF. V and J are TRBV12-3 or TRBV12-4 and TRBJ1-6; 9 bases align to TRBD1. Germline trimming cut 6 bases from V and 10 bases from J; bases unmatched to any gene: 10. This CDR3 has 15 residues.

A few counts support this clonotype. The gene calls are TRBV9 and TRBJ1-1; 7 nucleotides align to TRBD1. Germline V lookup: CDR1 SGDLS, CDR2 YYNGEE. V lost 1 base and J lost 4; bases outside the gene matches: 4. The CDR3 is 14 residues long. CDR3 amino acids: CASSVTGVFTEAFF. The CDR3 DNA sequence: TGTGCCAGCAGCGTAACAGGGGTGTTCACTGAAGCTTTCTTT.

This clonotype showed up many times. V usage is TRBV7-2 and J usage is TRBJ2-5, with D tentatively TRBD2 (5 bases). Germline-derived CDR1 and CDR2 are SGHTA and FQGNSA. The CDR3 is made up of 15 amino acids. V dropped 6 bases and J dropped 5 bases, with 19 bases sitting between them. CDR3 region: CASREILALTETQYF. The CDR3 bases are TGTGCCAGCAGGGAGATTCTAGCACTTACCGAGACCCAGTACTTC.

This clonotype has only a few counts. CDR3 nucleotide sequence: TGCTCGTCCGACCTCAGGGGTCACGAGCAGTACTTC. The encoded protein is CSSDLRGHEQYF. The chain employs TRBV20-1 and TRBJ2-7, with D possibly matching TRBD1 (6 bases). This CDR3 region has 12 residues. Germline CDR1 is DFQATT and CDR2 is SNEGSKA (reference sequence).

This clonotype has at least ten counts. The V and J genes are TRBV7-2 and TRBJ2-1; 7 positions match TRBD1. Germline trimming cut 2 bases from V and 8 bases from J; bases unmatched to any gene: 9. The CDR3 is 15 residues long. Germline CDR1 SGHTA, CDR2 FQGNSA. DNA for the CDR3: TGTGCCAGCAGCTTAACCCAGACAGGGATCCATGAGCAGTTCTTC. It specifies CASSLTQTGIHEQFF.

The table lists this clonotype with many counts. The V gene is TRBV7-2, the J gene TRBJ2-1, with D perhaps TRBD2 (6 bases). The CDR3 has 17 amino acids. The V gene lost 5 bases and the J gene lost 3 bases, with 20 bases spanning the gap. Germline CDR1 SGHTA, CDR2 FQGNSA. CDR3 in amino acids: CASSPSLALASYNEQFF. In DNA form, the CDR3 reads TGTGCCAGCAGCCCCTCCCTGGCCCTAGCGAGCTACAATGAGCAGTTCTTC.

This clonotype has ten or more counts. The rearrangement links TRBV12-3 or TRBV12-4 to TRBJ2-1; D may be TRBD2 (6 bases). V dropped 3 bases and J dropped 2 bases, with 11 bases sitting between them. The CDR3 sequence is 15 residues long. CDR3 DNA: TGTGCCAGCAGTTTTGTGACGGGGGCCTACAATGAGCAGTTCTTC. Translation gives CASSFVTGAYNEQFF.